Presented here are 10 T cell receptor beta chains from one specimen sequenced in a study of T cell responses to AZD1222 COVID-19 vaccine. Profiled with immunoSEQ multiplex PCR; TCRdb holds only in-frame clones, not every one. The sample has approximately 190,000 clones, around 94% seen once. The sequences come from peripheral blood, collected on day 0 of AZD1222 vaccination. These receptors all stem from an adult in good health.

This sequence joins TRBV19 and TRBJ2-3; 7 positions match TRBD2. Germline-derived CDR1 and CDR2 are LNHDA and SQIVND (reference sequence). The CDR3 extends over 15 amino acids. The J segment lost 2 bases and the V segment lost 4 bases, leaving 6 bases of the junction unmatched. CDR3 loop: CASSRGGKFTDTQYF. The CDR3 DNA follows: TGTGCCAGTAGTAGGGGGGGGAAGTTCACAGATACGCAGTATTTT.

The V and J genes are TRBV11-2 and TRBJ1-2, with a tentative D call TRBD1 (5 bases). Germline lookup yields CDR1 SGHAT and CDR2 FQNNGV. The CDR3 is made up of 16 amino acids. Trimming left V 8 bases short and J 3 bases short, with 22 bases between. CDR3 coding DNA: TGTGCCAGCCACCGTCTACGGGGACCGGGCGACTATGGCTACACCTTC. Amino acid sequence: CASHRLRGPGDYGYTF.

The chain carries TRBV29-1 and TRBJ2-7; D gene ambiguous. The CDR3 covers 16 residues. V was clipped by 0 bases and J by 0 bases, with 15 bases between them. Looked up from germline, CDR1 is SQVTM and CDR2 is ANQGSEA. For the CDR3, the DNA is TGCAGCGTTGAAGATCTGCGCCGCCTTGGCTCCTACGAGCAGTACTTC. It codes for CSVEDLRRLGSYEQYF.

The chain links TRBV7-9 to TRBJ1-6; 7 positions match TRBD1. Germline loops: CDR1 SEHNR, CDR2 FQNEAQ (reference sequence). The CDR3 totals 15 residues. V shed 4 bases and J 7 bases; nucleotides not matched to a gene: 7. DNA of the CDR3: TGTGCCAGCAGCTCCCCAGGGACAGCGAATTCACCCCTCCACTTT. Residues: CASSSPGTANSPLHF.

The chain couples TRBV19 to TRBJ2-1; the match to TRBD2 covers 9 bases. Germline V gene data show CDR1 as LNHDA and CDR2 as SQIVND (reference sequence). The V segment lost 8 bases and the J segment 8 bases; nucleotides outside the gene matches: 13. The CDR3 runs 15 residues. CDR3 loop: CASLPPGSGGHEQFF. CDR3 DNA sequence: TGTGCCAGTCTCCCCCCAGGTAGCGGGGGCCATGAGCAGTTCTTC.

This chain uses TRBV7-9 with TRBJ1-2; maybe TRBD1 (5 bases). Germline CDR1 reads SEHNR; CDR2 reads FQNEAQ (reference sequence). Trimming took 0 bases from V and 6 from J, leaving 17 bases between them. There are 16 residues in the CDR3. CDR3 coding DNA: TGTGCCAGCAGCTTAGCGCGGGGCGGCACCCCCCATGGCTACACCTTC. Its translation: CASSLARGGTPHGYTF.

As to this clone: One end of the junction is discordant with germline, which a read error may explain. V and J are TRBV5-1 and TRBJ1-2; D perhaps matches TRBD1 (5 bases). The CDR3 length is 12 residues. Germline lookup yields CDR1 SGHRS and CDR2 YFSETQ. CDR3 nucleotide sequence: TGCGCCAGCACCTTGGACGGGGGTGGCTACACCTTC. Translated, it gives CASTLDGGGYTF.

The rearrangement joins TRBV4-2 to TRBJ2-7; D possibly corresponds to TRBD1 (5 bases). This CDR3 comprises 15 residues. The V and J ends lost 5 bases and 4 bases respectively, with 18 bases between them. CDR1 LGHNA and CDR2 YNFKEQ come from the germline V gene. The CDR3 here is CASSFGASPNYEQYF. The CDR3, as DNA: TGTGCCAGCAGCTTTGGGGCGAGTCCCAATTACGAGCAGTACTTC.

This chain uses TRBV7-3 with TRBJ2-2, with a weak D call TRBD1 (6 bases). Germline CDR1 SGHTA, CDR2 FQGTGA. Trimming pared 5 bases from V and 4 bases from J, leaving 14 bases between. The CDR3 totals 15 residues. In DNA, the CDR3 is TGTGCCAGCAGCACAGGGCGAGGAGGCACCGGGGAGCTGTTTTTT. Translating gives CASSTGRGGTGELFF.

The chain links TRBV5-5 to TRBJ2-7; D gene unclear. The V gene's germline CDR1 is SGHKS and CDR2 YYEKEE (reference sequence). The CDR3 has 13 amino acids. V was shortened by 1 base and J by 3 bases, with 8 bases between the two germline ends. This CDR3 reads CASSLRQNYEQYF. CDR3 nucleotides: TGTGCCAGCAGCTTGAGGCAGAACTACGAGCAGTACTTC.